This TCR beta chain was identified in a study of blood T cell repertoires in COVID-19. Overall study context: From T cells, B-cell-depleted T cells, or PBMCs came the material, which was cDNA or gDNA.

The V and J ends lost 4 bases and 4 bases respectively, with 10 bases between them. Germline assignment: CDR1 SGHRS and CDR2 YFSETQ. The CDR3 sequence is 13 residues long. The protocol was immunoSEQ multiplex PCR, while the TCRdb copy is restricted to in-frame clones and leaves out a portion. The data show roughly 120,000 clones, with about nine tenths seen just once and 3.7% held by the top ten. The sequenced material came from peripheral blood. The V gene is TRBV5-1, the J gene TRBJ2-3; tentatively, D is TRBD2 (5 bases). This TCR came from a man aged 45-65 years with active COVID-19. CDR3 amino acids: CASSPRRADTQYF. DNA for the CDR3: TGCGCCAGCAGCCCCCGGCGGGCAGATACGCAGTATTTT.